Here is one T cell receptor (beta chain) with its context. Its target is unknown. The data were produced by immunoSEQ multiplex PCR, yet TCRdb's version contains in-frame clones alone and is incomplete. The sample carries 95,000 to 130,000 clones, 93% recorded once. V was shortened by 10 bases and J by 6 bases, with 22 bases between the two germline ends. The CDR3 extends over 15 amino acids. CDR1 and CDR2 (germline): MNHEY, SMNVEV (reference sequence). This sample was taken from a study of T cell responses to AZD1222 COVID-19 vaccine. Study overall: Timing groups of about 4 and about 12 weeks for second doses were pooled. Study results and caveats: Baseline seropositivity occurred in only six AZD1222 recipients.

Sequences were derived from peripheral blood, sampled on day 0 of AZD1222 vaccination. This chain uses TRBV27 with TRBJ2-1, with D uncertain. The receptor was isolated from an adult in good health. The CDR3 here is CATTLVSWSGNEQFF. Written as DNA, the CDR3 is TGTGCCACTACTCTAGTCAGCTGGAGTGGCAATGAGCAGTTCTTC.